This note documents a single T cell receptor (beta chain) sequence. Its antigen is unknown. Per-base qualities were not stored, and no clone one base away is much larger. The CDR3 covers 14 residues, taking in both the cysteine and the phenylalanine. The retained sequence is limited to the CDR3, 42 bases, with the frame set at the first base. The germline V gene yields LGHNA for CDR1 and YSLEER for CDR2. Trimming costs V 4 bases and J 3 bases, and their ends lie 9 bases apart. TCRbeta CDR3 regions were amplified by multiplexed two-step PCR using Vbeta-specific forward primers and Jbeta-specific reverse primers. The TCRbeta libraries were sequenced on an Illumina instrument via the immunoSEQ service. The paper's processing steps were these. IMGT annotation was used to assign V, D and J genes, and synthetic CDR3 analogues were used to correct counts for multiplex PCR bias. In the immunoSEQ Analyzer, repertoire clonality was calculated as one minus normalized Shannon entropy. Clonal expansion was defined using Fisher's exact test with Benjamini-Hochberg false discovery rate control and a two-tailed threshold of P<0.01. The table was pulled from immuneACCESS by TCRdb, which kept in-frame rearrangements only. Such tables lose some clones; where checked, under half of the loss comes from unresolved V genes, and the rest has no known cause. The V and J calls and clone size come from that table; D and trimming were worked out from the DNA. For this sample there are 10,000 to 11,000 clones; over 80% appear just once. Jointly, the top ten make up about 2.5% of the sample.

Sorted T cell subsets were CFSE-labeled and co-cultured for approximately 5 days with allogeneic regulatory or mature dendritic cells at a 1:10 DC:T ratio. FACS was used to sort CD4+ or CD8+ cells into naive T cells, defined as CD45RA+, and memory T cells, defined as CD45RO+. T cells for TCR sequencing came from two healthy control subjects. The Qiagen DNeasy Blood & Tissue Kit was used to extract genomic DNA. The data were obtained in a study of regulatory dendritic cells for organ transplantation (dated by TCRdb to about 2017). In the study overall: Monocytes were cultured with vitamin D3 on days 0 and 4 and with IL-10 on day 4 to generate regulatory dendritic cells. On day 6, LPS was added to the DC cultures to test how the DCs responded to a strong maturation-inducing agent. The TCRbeta repertoires of sorted naive and memory CD4+ and CD8+ T cells were sequenced before and after allostimulation with regulatory or mature dendritic cells.

Findings and caveats that apply to the study as a whole: Naive CD4+ and CD8+ T cells showed highly diverse repertoires, whereas memory cells were less diverse and memory CD8+ cells were the most oligoclonal. Among the resting subsets, the most alloreactive TCR clonotypes were found in memory CD8+ T cells. In both subjects, allostimulation led to expansion of memory CD8+ clones, although regulatory dendritic cells appeared to cause more limited expansion than mature dendritic cells did. Sequencing was done in only a couple of subjects, and the authors reported considerable heterogeneity between individuals in the alloreactive memory CD8+ T cell pool.

The material sequenced was memory CD4+ T cells from blood cultured with dendritic cells. The sample's cell subset or site label, decoded: CD45RO+ memory T cells. This receptor was identified in a human donor in good health. The chain joins TRBV4-3 to TRBJ2-2; TRBD2 is a possible D gene, resting on 6 matching bases. The DNA is as follows: TGCGCCAGCAGCCGGGGGGTAGACACCGGGGAGCTGTTTTTT. Translated, it reads CASSRGVDTGELFF.